This record looks at one T cell receptor (beta chain) sequence and its context. Germline-derived CDR1 and CDR2 are SGHTA and FQGNSA. The length of the CDR3 is 13 residues. The junction had 3 bases not matched to a gene; V was cut back by 0 bases and J by 13 bases. The entry originates in a study of human T cells and chemical hapten exposure. TCRdb recomputed calls from the RACE reads with MiXCR, one row per CDR3 protein. Of some 350,000 distinct CDR3 sequences listed, about 6% are singletons. Noted time point: patch test 2, 6 weeks after DPC sensitization. Treatment given: therapeutic diphenylcyclopropenone sensitization with weekly scalp DPC. Staff drew blood before applying each patch test.

V and J are TRBV7-2 and TRBJ1-4; 9 bases map to TRBD1. The clonotype originates from a woman under 30 with alopecia areata. Some clones in this sample may be carry-over from other donors' samples. The sample in question was whole blood, obtained in connection with sensitization to the hapten diphenylcyclopropenone (DPC). In DNA form, the CDR3 reads TGTGCCAGCAGCTTAGCACAGGGGGCAGGACTGTTTTTT. It encodes CASSLAQGAGLFF.